A single sample is the source of the 8 T cell receptor beta chains below, sequenced in a study of T cell responses to AZD1222 COVID-19 vaccine. TCRdb's table, derived via immunoSEQ multiplex PCR, lists solely in-frame clones and lacks some. In the table there are more than 140,000 clones, about 89% of which are singletons. Sequences were derived from peripheral blood, sampled on day 0 of AZD1222 vaccination. The receptors derive from an adult in good health.

The chain recombines TRBV28 with TRBJ1-2; the D gene is possibly TRBD1 (6 bases). V was trimmed by 4 bases and J by 2 bases, leaving 14 bases between them. CDR3 size: 15 residues. CDR1 is MDHEN, CDR2 SYDVKM, per germline. CDR3 DNA sequence: TGTGCCAGCAGTTCGATAGGACAGCAAAACTATGGCTACACCTTC. This gives the protein CASSSIGQQNYGYTF.

This rearrangement joins TRBV6-5 to TRBJ1-2; D unclear. Looked up from germline, CDR1 is MNHEY and CDR2 is SVGAGI. There are 14 residues in the CDR3. Deletions cut 2 bases from V and 4 bases from J, with 11 bases between. CDR3 residues: CASSYIASSYGYTF. CDR3 nucleotide sequence: TGTGCCAGCAGTTACATCGCCAGCTCCTATGGCTACACCTTC.

This chain uses TRBV7-9 with TRBJ1-2; possible D gene TRBD1, 5 bases. Germline-derived CDR1 and CDR2 are SEHNR and FQNEAQ (reference sequence). Trimming left V 1 base short and J 8 bases short, with 17 bases between. There are 15 residues in the CDR3. The CDR3 sequence is CASSLVLQGGGGYTF. Written as DNA, the CDR3 is TGTGCCAGCAGCTTAGTTCTGCAGGGAGGCGGCGGCTACACCTTC.

In this sample, this clone turned up a few times. The J gene is TRBJ2-7, the V gene TRBV3-1 (or the pseudogene TRBV3-2); TRBD2 might be the D (6 bases). The CDR3 has 14 residues. Germline values: CDR1 LGHDT, CDR2 YNNKEL (reference sequence). Trimming cost V 6 bases and J 0 bases, with 12 bases left between them. The CDR3 coding sequence is TGTGCCAGCAGTGTCGGACTAAGCTCCTACGAGCAGTACTTC. It is translated as CASSVGLSSYEQYF.

V usage is TRBV15 and J usage is TRBJ1-5; D is ambiguous. The length of the CDR3 is 16 residues. Germline V gene lookup returns CDR1 LNHNV and CDR2 YYDKDF (reference sequence). V shed 0 bases and J shed 4 bases, with 13 bases lying between them. CDR3 sequence (DNA): TGTGCCACCAGCAGAGATAGGTTGGCGTGGAATCAGCCCCAGCATTTT. Its translation: CATSRDRLAWNQPQHF.

J is TRBJ2-7 and V is TRBV9; TRBD2 agrees at 8 bases. Germline CDR1 SGDLS, CDR2 YYNGEE. Trimming cost V 0 bases and J 4 bases; bases outside gene matches: 6. This CDR3 comprises 15 residues. CDR3 sequence (DNA): TGTGCCAGCAGCGTAGGTGGCGGGAGGTCTTACGAGCAGTACTTC. Protein product: CASSVGGGRSYEQYF.

This chain uses TRBV3-1 (or the pseudogene TRBV3-2) with TRBJ1-2; TRBD1 agrees at 9 bases. Unmatched junction bases numbered 11, after V lost 5 bases and J lost 7 bases. CDR3 size: 15 residues. From germline, CDR1 is LGHDT and CDR2 YNNKEL (reference sequence). The CDR3 nucleotides read TGTGCCAGCAGCAAGGCTACAGGGGGCGCGAGTGGCTACACCTTC. Amino acids: CASSKATGGASGYTF.

This clone was recorded only once. Different DNA sequences within this sample yield the same CDR3. The V gene is TRBV5-1, the J gene TRBJ1-5; D uncertain. V gave up 0 bases and J gave up 7 bases, with 5 bases separating them. Germline CDR1 is SGHRS and CDR2 is YFSETQ. The CDR3 totals 12 residues. CDR3 bases: TGCGCCAGCAGCTTGGTTGGGCAGCCCCAGCATTTT. It yields the protein CASSLVGQPQHF.